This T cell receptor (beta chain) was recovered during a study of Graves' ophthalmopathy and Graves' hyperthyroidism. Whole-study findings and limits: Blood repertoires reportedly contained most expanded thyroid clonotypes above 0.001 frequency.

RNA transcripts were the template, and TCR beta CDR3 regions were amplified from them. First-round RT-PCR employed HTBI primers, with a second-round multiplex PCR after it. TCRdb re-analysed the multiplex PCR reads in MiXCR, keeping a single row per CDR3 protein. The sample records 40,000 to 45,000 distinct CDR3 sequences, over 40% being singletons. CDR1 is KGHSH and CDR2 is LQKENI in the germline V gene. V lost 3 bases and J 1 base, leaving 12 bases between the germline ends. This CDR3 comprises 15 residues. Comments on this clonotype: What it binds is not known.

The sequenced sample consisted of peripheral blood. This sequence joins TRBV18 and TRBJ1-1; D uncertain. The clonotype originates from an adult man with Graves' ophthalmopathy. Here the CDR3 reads CASSPQVQANTEAFF. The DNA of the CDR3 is TGTGCCAGCTCACCGCAAGTCCAGGCGAACACTGAAGCTTTCTTT.